This T cell receptor beta chain was obtained from a study of T-cell reconstitution after alpha-beta-depleted transplantation in children (dated by TCRdb to about 2016). Regarding the complete study: Using TCR repertoire profiling, the study followed T-cell immune reconstitution in a quantitative way in children after TCRalphabeta/CD19-depleted allogeneic hematopoietic cell transplantation.

This clonotype was seen ten or more times. Its specific antigen is unknown. Within one base of it there is no much larger clone, and no base qualities were kept. The CDR3, from cysteine to phenylalanine, totals 13 residues. Only the CDR3 DNA is retained, 39 bases long and in frame from the first base. The germline V gene encodes CDR1 SQVTM and CDR2 ANQGSEA. V loses 5 bases at its end and J loses 3 bases; junction bases beyond the gene matches: 5. Receptor amplification or capture employed PCR. The sequencer listed for this sample is Illumina HiSeq 2500. TCR library preparation used molecular barcoding, with unique molecular identifiers applied to normalize quantification of the TCRbeta repertoire. TCRdb reprocessing: public reads trimmed at Q25 with fastp, clones called with MiXCR, in-frame beta chains kept. For every CDR3 protein sequence, its rows merge into one entry that carries the most common genes and DNA. This sample has hundreds of thousands of distinct CDR3 sequences in its table, and roughly 17% of those were observed once. Of the sample, 1.1% is held by the ten largest clones.

This specimen consisted of PBMCs from the stem cell graft donor, obtained from the stem cell graft. This TCR was recovered from a human donor who donated a stem cell graft to a child with acute myeloid leukemia. Recombination linked TRBV29-1 to TRBJ2-3; 7 bases in the junction line up with TRBD2. Here is the DNA: TGCAGCGTTAGCGGGGATGAAACAGATACGCAGTATTTT. Translated, it reads CSVSGDETDTQYF.